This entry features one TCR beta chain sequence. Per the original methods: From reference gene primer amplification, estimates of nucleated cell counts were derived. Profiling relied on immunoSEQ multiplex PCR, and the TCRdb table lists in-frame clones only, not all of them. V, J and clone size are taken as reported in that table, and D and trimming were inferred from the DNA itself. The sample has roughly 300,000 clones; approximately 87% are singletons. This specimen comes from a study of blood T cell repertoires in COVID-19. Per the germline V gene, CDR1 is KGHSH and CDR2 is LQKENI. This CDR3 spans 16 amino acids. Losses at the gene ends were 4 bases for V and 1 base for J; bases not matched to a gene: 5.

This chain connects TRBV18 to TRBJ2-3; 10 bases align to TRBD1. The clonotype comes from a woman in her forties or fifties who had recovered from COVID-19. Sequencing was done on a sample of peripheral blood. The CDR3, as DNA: TGTGCCAGCTCACTAGGACAGGGGGTTGGCACAGATACGCAGTATTTT. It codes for CASSLGQGVGTDTQYF.